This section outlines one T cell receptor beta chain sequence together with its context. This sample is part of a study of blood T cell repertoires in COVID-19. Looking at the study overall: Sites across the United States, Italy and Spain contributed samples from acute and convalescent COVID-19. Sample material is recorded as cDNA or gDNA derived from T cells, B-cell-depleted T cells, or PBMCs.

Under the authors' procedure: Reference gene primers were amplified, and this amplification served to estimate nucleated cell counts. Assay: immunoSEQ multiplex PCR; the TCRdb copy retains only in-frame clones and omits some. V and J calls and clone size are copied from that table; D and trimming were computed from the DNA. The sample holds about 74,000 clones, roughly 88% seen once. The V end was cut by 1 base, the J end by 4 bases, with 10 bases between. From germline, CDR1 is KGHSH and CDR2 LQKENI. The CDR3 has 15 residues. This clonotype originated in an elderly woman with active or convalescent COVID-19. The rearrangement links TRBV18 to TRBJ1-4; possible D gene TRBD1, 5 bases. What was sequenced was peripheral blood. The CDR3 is CASSPQTGINEKLFF. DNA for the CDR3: TGTGCCAGCTCACCACAAACAGGAATTAATGAAAAACTGTTTTTT.